The entry below gives a single T cell receptor (beta chain) sequence along with its context. Its antigen is currently unknown. The CDR3 is 15 residues long. Trimming took off 1 base at V and 1 base at J, with 10 bases between the two ends. CDR1 and CDR2 (germline): LNHNV, YYDKDF (reference sequence). Via MiXCR, TCRdb re-called the reads, giving one row per CDR3 protein. This sample has approximately 730,000 distinct CDR3 sequences; about 30% occur once, and the top ten carry 18%. These data come from a study of T cell repertoires in cytomegalovirus infection. About the study: Shared public TCR beta signatures pointed to both CMV infection and a matching HLA type.

Findings and limits, study-wide: HLA-C-restricted, CMV-specific TCR beta clonotypes were dominant ex vivo. There were carriers of CMV plus the relevant HLA, and cumulative public TCR beta family frequency identified them.

The V and J genes are TRBV15 and TRBJ1-2; D might be TRBD1 (5 bases). This receptor was obtained from a human donor in good health (CMV status not recorded). Some clones in this sample may be carry-over from other donors' samples. The sample consisted of cultured PBMCs, taken from culture after CMV antigen stimulation. For the CDR3, the DNA is TGTGCCACCAGCAGAGGGGACGGATTTAACTATGGCTACACCTTC. Amino acid sequence: CATSRGDGFNYGYTF.